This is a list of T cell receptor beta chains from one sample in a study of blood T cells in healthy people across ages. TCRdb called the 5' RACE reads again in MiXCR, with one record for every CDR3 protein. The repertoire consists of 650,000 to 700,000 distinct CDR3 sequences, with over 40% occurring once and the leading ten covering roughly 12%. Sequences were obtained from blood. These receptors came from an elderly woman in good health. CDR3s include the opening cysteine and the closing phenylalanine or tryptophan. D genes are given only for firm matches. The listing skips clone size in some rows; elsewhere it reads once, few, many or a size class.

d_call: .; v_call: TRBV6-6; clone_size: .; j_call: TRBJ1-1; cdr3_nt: TGTGCCAGCAGTTACGGGACGGCGGCTTTCTTT; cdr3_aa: CASSYGTAAFF
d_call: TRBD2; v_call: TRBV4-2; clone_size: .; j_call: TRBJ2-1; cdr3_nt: TGTGCCAGCAGCCCTATGCCAGTGGGGGAGGGCTCCAATGAGCAGTTCTTC; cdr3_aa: CASSPMPVGEGSNEQFF
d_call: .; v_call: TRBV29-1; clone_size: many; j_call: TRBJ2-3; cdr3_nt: TGCAGCGTTGAAGGGCCCACGGATACGCAGTATTTT; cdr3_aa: CSVEGPTDTQYF
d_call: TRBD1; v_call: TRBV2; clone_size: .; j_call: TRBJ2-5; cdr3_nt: TGTGCCAGCAGTGGGAAGTCGGGACAGGGTCAAGAGACCCAGTACTTC; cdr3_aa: CASSGKSGQGQETQYF
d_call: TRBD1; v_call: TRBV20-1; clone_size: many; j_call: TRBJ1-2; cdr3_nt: TGCAGTCAACCTTACAGGGGGGACTACACCTTC; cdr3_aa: CSQPYRGDYTF
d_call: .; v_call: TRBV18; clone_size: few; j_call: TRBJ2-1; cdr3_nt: TGTGCCAGCTCACGACCCGATCTGGGCAGGGTATATGATGAGCAGTTCTTC; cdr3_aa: CASSRPDLGRVYDEQFF
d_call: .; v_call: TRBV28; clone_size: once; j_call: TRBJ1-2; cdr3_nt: TGTGCCAGCAGGCGGACAGTCGATGGCTACACCTTC; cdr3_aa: CASRRTVDGYTF
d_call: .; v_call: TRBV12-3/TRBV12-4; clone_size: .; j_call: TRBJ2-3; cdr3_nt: TGTGCCAGCAGTTTCCGAGAAAGCACAGATACGCAGTATTTT; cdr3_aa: CASSFRESTDTQYF
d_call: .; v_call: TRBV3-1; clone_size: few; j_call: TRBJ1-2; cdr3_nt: TGTGCCAGCAGCCCACCGGATTCCTTATATGGCTACACCTTC; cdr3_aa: CASSPPDSLYGYTF
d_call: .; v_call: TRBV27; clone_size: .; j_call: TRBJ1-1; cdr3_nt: TGTGCCAGCAGGCAGCGCGGGAACACTGAAGCTTTCTTT; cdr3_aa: CASRQRGNTEAFF
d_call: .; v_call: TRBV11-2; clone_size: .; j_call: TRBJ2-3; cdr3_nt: TGTGCCAGCAGTTCCGGACAGTTTGATACGCAGTATTTT; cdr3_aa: CASSSGQFDTQYF
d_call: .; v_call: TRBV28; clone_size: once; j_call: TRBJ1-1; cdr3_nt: TGTGCCAGCAGTCTTCAGATGAACACTGAAGCTTTCTTT; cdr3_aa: CASSLQMNTEAFF
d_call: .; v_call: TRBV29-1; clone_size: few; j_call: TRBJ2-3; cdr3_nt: TGCAGCGCCCGGCAGTCTGGCACAGATACGCAGTATTTT; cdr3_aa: CSARQSGTDTQYF
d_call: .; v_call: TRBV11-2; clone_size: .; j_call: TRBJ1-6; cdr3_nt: TGTGCCAGCAGCTTAGTCCCCCAATCACCCCTCCACTTT; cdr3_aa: CASSLVPQSPLHF
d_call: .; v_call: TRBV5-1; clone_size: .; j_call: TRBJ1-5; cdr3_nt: TGCGCCAGCAGCTTCGAGGCAGGACCATGGGAGCCCCAGCATTTT; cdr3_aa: CASSFEAGPWEPQHF
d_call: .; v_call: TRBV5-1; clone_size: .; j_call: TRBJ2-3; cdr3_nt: TGCGCCAGCAGCTTGTCAGGCGAGCCCACAGATACGCAGTATTTT; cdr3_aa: CASSLSGEPTDTQYF
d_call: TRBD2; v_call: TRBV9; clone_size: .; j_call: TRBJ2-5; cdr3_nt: TGTGCCAGCAGCGCGGGACTAGGGGAGACCCAGTACTTC; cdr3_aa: CASSAGLGETQYF
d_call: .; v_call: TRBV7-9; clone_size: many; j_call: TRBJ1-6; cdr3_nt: TGTGCCAGCAGCCCTACCGGGACGGGGAGCTCCTATAATTCACCCCTCCACTTT; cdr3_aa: CASSPTGTGSSYNSPLHF
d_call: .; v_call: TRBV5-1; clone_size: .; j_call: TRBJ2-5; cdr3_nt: TGCGCCAGCAGCTTGGCCGTGGTAGAAGAGACCCAGTACTTC; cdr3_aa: CASSLAVVEETQYF
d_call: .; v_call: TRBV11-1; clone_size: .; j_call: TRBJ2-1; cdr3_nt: TGTGCCAGCAGCTTAAGGGACCAATCCTACAATGAGCAGTTCTTC; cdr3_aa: CASSLRDQSYNEQFF
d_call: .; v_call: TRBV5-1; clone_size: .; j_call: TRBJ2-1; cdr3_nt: TGCGCCAGCAGCGCCTTTGGGTCGACGTACGAGCAGTTCTTC; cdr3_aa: CASSAFGSTYEQFF
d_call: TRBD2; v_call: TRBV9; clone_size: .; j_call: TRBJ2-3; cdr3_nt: TGTGCCAGCAGCGTAGGCGGGGGGGCATCAGATACGCAGTATTTT; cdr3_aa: CASSVGGGASDTQYF
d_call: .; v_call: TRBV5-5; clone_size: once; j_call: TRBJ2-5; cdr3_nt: TGTGCCAGCAGCTTGGAAGGGAAAAATCGCGATCAGTACTTC; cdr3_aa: CASSLEGKNRDQYF
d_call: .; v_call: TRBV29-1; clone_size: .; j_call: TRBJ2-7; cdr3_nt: TGCAGCGTTGTCACCGGCTACTACAATGAGCAGTACTTC; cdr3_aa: CSVVTGYYNEQYF
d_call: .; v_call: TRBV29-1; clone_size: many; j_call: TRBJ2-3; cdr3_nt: TGCAGCGTTGAAGACGGCACAGATACGCAGTATTTT; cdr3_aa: CSVEDGTDTQYF
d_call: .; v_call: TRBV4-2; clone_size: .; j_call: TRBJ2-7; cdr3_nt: TGTGCCAGCAGCCAAGGGTCCAGCACCTACGAGCAGTACTTC; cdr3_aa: CASSQGSSTYEQYF
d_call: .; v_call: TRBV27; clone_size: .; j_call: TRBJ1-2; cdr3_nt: TGTGCCAGCAGTCCGCAGGTGATCATGCGTGGCTACACCTTC; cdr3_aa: CASSPQVIMRGYTF
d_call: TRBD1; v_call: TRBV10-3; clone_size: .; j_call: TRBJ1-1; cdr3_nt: TGTGCCATCAGTGGGGACAGGGGCACTGAAGCTTTCTTT; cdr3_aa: CAISGDRGTEAFF
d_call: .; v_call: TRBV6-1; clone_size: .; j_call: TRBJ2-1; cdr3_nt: TGTGCCAGTTTGCCAGGGGGGATAATAGGTTACGGGTCCTACAATGAGCAGTTCTTC; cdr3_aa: CASLPGGIIGYGSYNEQFF
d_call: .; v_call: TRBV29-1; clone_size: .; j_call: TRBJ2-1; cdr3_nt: TGCAGCGTTGGCTACAGCCAGACTGAGCAGTTCTTC; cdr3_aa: CSVGYSQTEQFF
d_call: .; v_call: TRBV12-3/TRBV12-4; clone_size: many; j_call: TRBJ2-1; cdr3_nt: TGTGCCAGCACCCTATCTTCGACAGTCACTGAGCAGTTCTTC; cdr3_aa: CASTLSSTVTEQFF
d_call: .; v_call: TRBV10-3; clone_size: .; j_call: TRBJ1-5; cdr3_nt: TGTGCCATCAGTGAGTACAGAAATAGCAATCAGCCCCAGCATTTT; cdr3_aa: CAISEYRNSNQPQHF
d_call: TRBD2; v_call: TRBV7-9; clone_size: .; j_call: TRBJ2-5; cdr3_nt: TGTGCCAGCGGGGAAGGGGACTACGACGAGACCCAGTACTTC; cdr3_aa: CASGEGDYDETQYF
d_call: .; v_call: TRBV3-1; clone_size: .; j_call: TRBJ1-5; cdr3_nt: TGTGCCAGCAGCCAAGCTTCGGGGGGGGTACAGCCCCAGCATTTT; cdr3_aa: CASSQASGGVQPQHF
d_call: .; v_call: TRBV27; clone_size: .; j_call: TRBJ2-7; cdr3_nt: TGTGCCAGCAGTCTAAACCTCCGGGACAAGAGCTCCTACGAGCAGTACTTC; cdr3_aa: CASSLNLRDKSSYEQYF
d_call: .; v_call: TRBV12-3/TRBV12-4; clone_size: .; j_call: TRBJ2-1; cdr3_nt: TGTGCCAGCAGTTGGGGACGGAATGGGCAGTTCTTC; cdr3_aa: CASSWGRNGQFF
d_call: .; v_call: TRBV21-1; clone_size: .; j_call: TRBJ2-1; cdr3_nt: TGTGCCAGCAGCCCCTCCGCGAGGGGCTCCTACAATGAGCAGTTCTTC; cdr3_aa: CASSPSARGSYNEQFF
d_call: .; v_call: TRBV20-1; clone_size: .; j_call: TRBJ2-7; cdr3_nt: TGCAGTGCTAGAGGAGACGGAAACTACGAGCAGTACTTC; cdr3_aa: CSARGDGNYEQYF
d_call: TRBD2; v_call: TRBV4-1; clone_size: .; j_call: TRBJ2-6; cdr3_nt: TGCGCCAGCAGCCCCTCGCTAGCGGCGAGAACTGGGGCCAACGTCCTGACTTTC; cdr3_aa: CASSPSLAARTGANVLTF
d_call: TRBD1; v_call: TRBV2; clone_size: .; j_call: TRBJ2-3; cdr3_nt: TGTGCCAGCAACGGACAGGTTGATACGCAGTATTTT; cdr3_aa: CASNGQVDTQYF
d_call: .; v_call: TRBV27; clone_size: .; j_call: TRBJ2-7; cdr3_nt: TGTGCCAGCAGGGGCCAGGGGAGTCGAACGTACTTC; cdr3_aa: CASRGQGSRTYF
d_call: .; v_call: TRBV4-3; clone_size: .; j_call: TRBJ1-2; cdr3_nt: TGCGCCAGCAGCCAAAACTTGGGGGACCCTAACTATGGCTACACCTTC; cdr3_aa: CASSQNLGDPNYGYTF
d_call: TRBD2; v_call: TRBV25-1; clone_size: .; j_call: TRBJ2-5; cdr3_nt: TGTGCCAGCAGTGAGTACAGCGGGGTTGAGACCCAGTACTTC; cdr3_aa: CASSEYSGVETQYF
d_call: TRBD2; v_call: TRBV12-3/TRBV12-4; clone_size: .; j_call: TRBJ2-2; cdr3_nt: TGTGCCAGCAGTCGTAGCGGGAGCAACACCGGGGAGCTGTTTTTT; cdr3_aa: CASSRSGSNTGELFF
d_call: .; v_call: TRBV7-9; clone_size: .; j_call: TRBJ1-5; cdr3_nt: TGTGCCAGCAGCCTCCGGCCCCAGCATTTT; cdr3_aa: CASSLRPQHF
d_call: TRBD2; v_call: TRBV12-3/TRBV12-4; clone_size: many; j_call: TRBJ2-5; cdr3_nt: TGTGCCAGCAGACCCCTAGCGGGAGGTTCAGAGACCCAGTACTTC; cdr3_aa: CASRPLAGGSETQYF
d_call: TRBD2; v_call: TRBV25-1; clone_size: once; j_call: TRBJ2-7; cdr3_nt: TGTGCCAGCAGCAACCGGGACTACCCTTACGAGCAGTACTTC; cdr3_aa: CASSNRDYPYEQYF
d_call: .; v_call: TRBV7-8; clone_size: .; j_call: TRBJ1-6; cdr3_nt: TGTGCCAGCAGCCTAAGAGACCGGCAGGGAAGCTCACCCCTCCACTTT; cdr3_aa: CASSLRDRQGSSPLHF
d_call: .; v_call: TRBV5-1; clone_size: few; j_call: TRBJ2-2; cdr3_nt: TGCGCCAGCAGCTTGGCCGGCAGGGGTGGATCCGGGGAGCTGTTTTTT; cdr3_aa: CASSLAGRGGSGELFF
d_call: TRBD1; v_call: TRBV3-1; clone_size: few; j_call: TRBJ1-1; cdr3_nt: TGTGCCAGCAGTTTCAGGGGGGAGGACACTGAAGCTTTCTTT; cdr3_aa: CASSFRGEDTEAFF
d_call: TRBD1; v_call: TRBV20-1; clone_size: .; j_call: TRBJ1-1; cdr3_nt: TGCAGTGTCACAGGGGCGGTGACTGAAGCTTTCTTT; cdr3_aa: CSVTGAVTEAFF
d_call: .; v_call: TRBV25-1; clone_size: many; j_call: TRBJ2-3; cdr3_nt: TGTGCCAGCAGTCGGCATGGGGGGCCAGGCACAGATACGCAGTATTTT; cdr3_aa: CASSRHGGPGTDTQYF